Included here is one T cell receptor (beta chain) sequence, with context. The assay was immunoSEQ multiplex PCR, and TCRdb's table has in-frame clones only and misses some. This table holds some 300,000 clones, nearly 90% found once. This specimen belongs to a study of blood T cell repertoires in COVID-19. Turning to the study itself: Donors in the United States, Italy and Spain gave samples during acute or convalescent COVID-19.

Everyone who took part was 18 to 89 years old, and they came from 24 US areas. Participants reported their clinical history, and cohort assignment relied on those reports. Two negative PCRs, clearance, or symptom resolution had been documented for recovered Cohort 3 donors. Input material: PBMCs or T cells enriched from blood (not recorded which). This sequence was found in a woman aged 25 to 45 who had recovered from COVID-19.

The CDR3 DNA reads TGCGCCAGCAGCCTTGGACACCCAAACACTGAAGCTTTCTTT. Residues: CASSLGHPNTEAFF. The V call is TRBV4-3, the J call TRBJ1-1; tentatively, D is TRBD1 (5 bases). V lost 4 bases, J lost 2 bases, and 11 bases lay in between. CDR3 length: 14 residues. The V gene's germline CDR1 is LGHNA and CDR2 YSLEER.